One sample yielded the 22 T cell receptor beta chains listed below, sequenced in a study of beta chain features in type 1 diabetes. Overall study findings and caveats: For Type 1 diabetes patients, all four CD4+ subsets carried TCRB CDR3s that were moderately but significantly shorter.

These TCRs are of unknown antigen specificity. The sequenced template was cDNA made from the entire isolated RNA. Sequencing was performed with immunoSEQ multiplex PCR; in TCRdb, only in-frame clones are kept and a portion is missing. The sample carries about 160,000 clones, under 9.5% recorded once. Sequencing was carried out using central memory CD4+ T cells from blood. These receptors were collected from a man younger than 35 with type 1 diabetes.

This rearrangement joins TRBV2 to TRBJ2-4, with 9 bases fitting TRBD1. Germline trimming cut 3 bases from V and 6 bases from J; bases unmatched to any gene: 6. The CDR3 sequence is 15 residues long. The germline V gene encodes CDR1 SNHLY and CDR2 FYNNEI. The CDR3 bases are TGTGCCAGCAGTGAGACAGGGGGAGGTGGAAACATTCAGTACTTC. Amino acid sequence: CASSETGGGGNIQYF. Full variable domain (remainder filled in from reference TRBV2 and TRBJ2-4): EPEVTQTPSHQVTQMGQEVILRCVPISNHLYFYWYRQILGQKVEFLVSFYNNEISEKSEIFDDQFSVERPDGSNFTLKIRSTKLEDSAMYFCASSETGGGGNIQYFGAGTRLSVL.

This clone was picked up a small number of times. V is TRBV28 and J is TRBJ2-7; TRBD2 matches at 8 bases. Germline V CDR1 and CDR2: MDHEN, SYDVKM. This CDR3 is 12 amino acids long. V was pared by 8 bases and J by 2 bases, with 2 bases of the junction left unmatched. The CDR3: CASLGGAYEQYF. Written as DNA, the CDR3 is TGTGCCAGCCTCGGGGGGGCCTACGAGCAGTACTTC.

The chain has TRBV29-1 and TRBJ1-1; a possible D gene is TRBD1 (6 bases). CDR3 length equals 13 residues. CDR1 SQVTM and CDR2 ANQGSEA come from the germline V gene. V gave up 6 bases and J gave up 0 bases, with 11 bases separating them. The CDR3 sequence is CSVATGMNTEAFF. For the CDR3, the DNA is TGCAGCGTAGCCACAGGGATGAACACTGAAGCTTTCTTT.

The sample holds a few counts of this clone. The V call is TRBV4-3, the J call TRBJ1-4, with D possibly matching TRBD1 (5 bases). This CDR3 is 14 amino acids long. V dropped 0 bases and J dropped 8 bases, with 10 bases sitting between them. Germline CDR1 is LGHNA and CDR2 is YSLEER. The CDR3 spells CASSQEPGGEKLFF. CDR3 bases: TGCGCCAGCAGCCAAGAACCGGGGGGGGAAAAACTGTTTTTT.

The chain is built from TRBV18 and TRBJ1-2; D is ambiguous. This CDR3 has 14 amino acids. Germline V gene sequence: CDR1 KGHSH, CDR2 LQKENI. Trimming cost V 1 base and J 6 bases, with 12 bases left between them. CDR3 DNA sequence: TGTGCCAGCTCACCACGAGGACTGATAGATGGCTACACCTTC. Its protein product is CASSPRGLIDGYTF.

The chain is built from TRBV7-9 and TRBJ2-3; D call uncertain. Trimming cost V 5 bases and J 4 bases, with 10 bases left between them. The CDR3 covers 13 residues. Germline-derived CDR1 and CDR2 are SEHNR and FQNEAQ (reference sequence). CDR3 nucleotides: TGTGCCAGCAGCGCCTCCCTAGCAGATACGCAGTATTTT. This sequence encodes CASSASLADTQYF.

Here the CDR3 reads CASSGGVMTEAFF. The CDR3 coding sequence is TGTGCCAGCAGCGGGGGAGTTATGACTGAAGCTTTCTTT. The chain is built from TRBV9 and TRBJ1-1; D gene uncertain. The length of the CDR3 is 13 residues. Germline assignment: CDR1 SGDLS and CDR2 YYNGEE. The V gene lost 3 bases and the J gene lost 5 bases, with 11 bases spanning the gap.

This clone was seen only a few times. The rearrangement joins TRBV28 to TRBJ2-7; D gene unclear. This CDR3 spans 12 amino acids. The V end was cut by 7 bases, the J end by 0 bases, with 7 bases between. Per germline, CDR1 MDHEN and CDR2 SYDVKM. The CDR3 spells CASTSFSYEQYF. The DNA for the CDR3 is TGTGCCAGCACCTCTTTCTCCTACGAGCAGTACTTC.

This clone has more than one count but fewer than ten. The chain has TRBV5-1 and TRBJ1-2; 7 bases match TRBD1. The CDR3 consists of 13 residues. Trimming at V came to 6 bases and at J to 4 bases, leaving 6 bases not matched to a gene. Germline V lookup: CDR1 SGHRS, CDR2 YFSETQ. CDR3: CASTTGVGYGYTF. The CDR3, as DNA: TGCGCCAGCACAACAGGGGTCGGCTATGGCTACACCTTC.

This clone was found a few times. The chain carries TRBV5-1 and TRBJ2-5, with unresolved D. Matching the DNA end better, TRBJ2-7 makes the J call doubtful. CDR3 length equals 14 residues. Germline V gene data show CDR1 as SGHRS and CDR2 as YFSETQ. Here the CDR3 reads CASSLDSPAYEQYF. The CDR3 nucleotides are TGCGCCAGCAGCTTGGACAGTCCGGCCTACGAGCAGTACTTC.

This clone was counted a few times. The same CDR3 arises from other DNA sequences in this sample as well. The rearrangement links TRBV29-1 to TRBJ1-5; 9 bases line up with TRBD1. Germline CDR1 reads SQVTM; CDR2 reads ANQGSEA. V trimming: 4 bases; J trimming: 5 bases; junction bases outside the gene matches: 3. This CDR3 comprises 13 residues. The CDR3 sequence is CSVARTGDQPQHF. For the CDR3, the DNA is TGCAGCGTTGCAAGGACAGGGGATCAGCCCCAGCATTTT. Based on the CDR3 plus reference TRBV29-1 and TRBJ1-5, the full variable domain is SAVISQKPSRDICQRGTSLTIQCQVDSQVTMMFWYRQQPGQSLTLIATANQGSEATYESGFVIDKFPISRPNLTFSTLTVSNMSPEDSSIYLCSVARTGDQPQHFGDGTRLSIL.

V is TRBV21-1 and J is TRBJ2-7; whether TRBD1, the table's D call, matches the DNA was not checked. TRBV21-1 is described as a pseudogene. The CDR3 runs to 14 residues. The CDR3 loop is CASTVGDSTYEQYF. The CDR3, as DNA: TGTGCCAGCACTGTGGGGGACAGTACCTACGAGCAGTACTTC.

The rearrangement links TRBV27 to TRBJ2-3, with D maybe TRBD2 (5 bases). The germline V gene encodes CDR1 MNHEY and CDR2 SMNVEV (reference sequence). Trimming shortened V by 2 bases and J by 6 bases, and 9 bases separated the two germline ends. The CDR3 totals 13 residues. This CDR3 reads CASSLRPGDTQYF. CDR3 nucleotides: TGTGCCAGCAGTTTACGACCGGGGGATACGCAGTATTTT.

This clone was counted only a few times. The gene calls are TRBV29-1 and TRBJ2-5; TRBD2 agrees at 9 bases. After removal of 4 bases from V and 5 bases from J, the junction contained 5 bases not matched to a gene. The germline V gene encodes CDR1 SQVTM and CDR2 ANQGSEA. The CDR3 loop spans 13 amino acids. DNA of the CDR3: TGCAGCGTTGGTGAGCGGGGGGCGGAGACCCAGTACTTC. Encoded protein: CSVGERGAETQYF.

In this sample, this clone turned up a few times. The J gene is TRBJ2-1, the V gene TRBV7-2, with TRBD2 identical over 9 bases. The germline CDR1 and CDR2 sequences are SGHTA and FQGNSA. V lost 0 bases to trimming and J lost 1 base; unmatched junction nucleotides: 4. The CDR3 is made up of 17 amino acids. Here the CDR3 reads CASSLAGTSPSYNEQFF. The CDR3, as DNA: TGTGCCAGCAGCTTAGCCGGGACTAGCCCGTCCTACAATGAGCAGTTCTTC.

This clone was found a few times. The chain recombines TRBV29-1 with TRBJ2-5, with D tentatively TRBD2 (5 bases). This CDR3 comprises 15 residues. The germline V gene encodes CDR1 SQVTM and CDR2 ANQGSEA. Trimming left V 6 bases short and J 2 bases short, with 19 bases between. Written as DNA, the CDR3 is TGCAGCGTCCACTACGGCAACCGAGGGCAAGAGACCCAGTACTTC. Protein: CSVHYGNRGQETQYF.

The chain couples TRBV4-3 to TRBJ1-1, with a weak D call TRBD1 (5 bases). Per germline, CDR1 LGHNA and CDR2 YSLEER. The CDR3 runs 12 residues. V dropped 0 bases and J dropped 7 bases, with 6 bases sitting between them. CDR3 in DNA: TGCGCCAGCAGCCAAGATAGGGGTGAAGCTTTCTTT. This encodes CASSQDRGEAFF.

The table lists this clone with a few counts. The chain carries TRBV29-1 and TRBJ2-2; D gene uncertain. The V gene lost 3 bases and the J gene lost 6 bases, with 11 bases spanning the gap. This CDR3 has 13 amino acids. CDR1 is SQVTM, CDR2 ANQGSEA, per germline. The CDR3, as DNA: TGCAGCGTTGAGTACAGCCCGGCCGGGGAGCTGTTTTTT. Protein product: CSVEYSPAGELFF.

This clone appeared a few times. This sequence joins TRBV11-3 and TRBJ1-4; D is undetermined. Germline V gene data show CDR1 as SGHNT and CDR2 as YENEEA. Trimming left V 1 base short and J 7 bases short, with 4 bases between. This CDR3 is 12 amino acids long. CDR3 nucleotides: TGTGCCAGCAGCTTAGGTAGTGAAAAACTGTTTTTT. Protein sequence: CASSLGSEKLFF.

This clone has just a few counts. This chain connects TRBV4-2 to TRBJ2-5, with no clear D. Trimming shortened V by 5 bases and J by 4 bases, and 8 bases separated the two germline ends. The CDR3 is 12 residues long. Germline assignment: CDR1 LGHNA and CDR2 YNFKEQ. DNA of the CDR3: TGTGCCAGCAGCTTGGCCTTAGAGACCCAGTACTTC. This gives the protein CASSLALETQYF.

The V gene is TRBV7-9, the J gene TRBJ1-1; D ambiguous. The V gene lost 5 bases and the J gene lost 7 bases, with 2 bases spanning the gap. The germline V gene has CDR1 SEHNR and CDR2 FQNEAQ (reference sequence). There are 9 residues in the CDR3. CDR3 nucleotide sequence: TGTGCCAGCAGCCGTGAAGCTTTCTTT. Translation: CASSREAFF.

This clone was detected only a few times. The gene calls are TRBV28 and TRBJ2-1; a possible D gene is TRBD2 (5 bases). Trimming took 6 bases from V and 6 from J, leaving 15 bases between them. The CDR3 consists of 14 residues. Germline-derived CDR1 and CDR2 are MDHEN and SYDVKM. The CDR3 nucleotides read TGTGCCAGCAGCCAAAGCGGACGAGTCAATGAGCAGTTCTTC. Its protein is CASSQSGRVNEQFF.